These 7 T cell receptor beta chains were all obtained from the same sample, sequenced in a study of T cell repertoires in cytomegalovirus infection. TCRdb ran MiXCR on the reads and lists one entry per CDR3 protein. Among roughly 500,000 distinct CDR3 sequences listed, around 30% were seen once. Antigen specificity for these receptors is unknown. The input for sequencing was cultured PBMCs, taken from culture after CMV antigen stimulation. These receptors were obtained from a human donor in good health (CMV status not recorded). Some clones in this sample may be carry-over from other donors' samples.

This clonotype was counted a few times. The chain employs TRBV12-3 or TRBV12-4 and TRBJ1-4; no definite D call. CDR3 length: 15 amino acids. V was clipped by 6 bases and J by 5 bases, with 16 bases between them. The CDR3 nucleotides are TGTGCCAGCAGCCGGACTCCCCTGGGGAATGAAAAACTGTTTTTT. Protein product: CASSRTPLGNEKLFF.

This clonotype was recorded at least ten times. This chain uses TRBV7-2 with TRBJ1-1, with 7 bases that match TRBD1. V shed 8 bases, J shed 1 base, and the junction held 7 bases outside the gene matches. The length of the CDR3 is 14 residues. Germline lookup yields CDR1 SGHTA and CDR2 FQGNSA. The CDR3 DNA is TGTGCCAGCGGGAGGGGACAGACGAACACTGAAGCTTTCTTT. Translation gives CASGRGQTNTEAFF.

This clonotype showed up just a few times. The rearrangement uses TRBV4-1 and TRBJ2-5; no firm D call. The CDR3 loop spans 14 amino acids. Germline V lookup: CDR1 MGHRA, CDR2 YSYEKL. The V end was cut by 1 base, the J end by 3 bases, with 9 bases between. CDR3 region: CASSQGPSKETQYF. CDR3 nucleotides: TGCGCCAGCAGCCAAGGACCGTCTAAAGAGACCCAGTACTTC.

This clonotype came up a few times. The rearrangement uses TRBV19 and TRBJ2-2; 8 nucleotides agree with TRBD2. This CDR3 region has 17 residues. With V trimmed by 6 bases and J by 4 bases, 13 bases remained unmatched. The germline V gene encodes CDR1 LNHDA and CDR2 SQIVND (reference sequence). The CDR3 loop reads CASSRGSGSLITGELFF. CDR3 bases: TGTGCCAGTAGCCGAGGGAGCGGGAGTCTTATCACCGGGGAGCTGTTTTTT.

The table lists this clonotype with a count of one. This chain uses TRBV28 with TRBJ1-4; TRBD1 matches 8 bases. The CDR3 runs to 15 residues. Germline V gene sequence: CDR1 MDHEN, CDR2 SYDVKM. With 7 bases clipped from V and 7 bases from J, the junction kept 11 bases outside the gene matches. The CDR3 loop reads CASTLDRGKSEKLFF. In nucleotides, the CDR3 is TGTGCCAGCACCCTTGACAGGGGAAAGAGTGAAAAACTGTTTTTT. Full variable domain (rest looked up from reference TRBV28 and TRBJ1-4): DVKVTQSSRYLVKRTGEKVFLECVQDMDHENMFWYRQDPGLGLRLIYFSYDVKMKEKGDIPEGYSVSREKKERFSLILESASTNQTSMYLCASTLDRGKSEKLFFGSGTQLSVL.

This clonotype was seen only once. The chain uses TRBV5-1 and TRBJ1-6, with D maybe TRBD1 (6 bases). The CDR3 consists of 15 residues. Trimming removed 0 bases from V and 8 bases from J, with 12 bases in between. CDR1 is SGHRS, CDR2 YFSETQ, per germline. In DNA form, the CDR3 reads TGCGCCAGCAGCTTGGGAGGGGGAGGCGATTCACCCCTCCACTTT. As protein: CASSLGGGGDSPLHF. The whole variable domain, remainder taken from reference TRBV5-1 and TRBJ1-6, is KAGVTQTPRYLIKTRGQQVTLSCSPISGHRSVSWYQQTPGQGLQFLFEYFSETQRNKGNFPGRFSGRQFSNSRSEMNVSTLELGDSALYLCASSLGGGGDSPLHFGNGTRLTVT.

The CDR3 here is CASSITGLGTEAFF. CDR3 sequence (DNA): TGTGCCAGTAGTATAACTGGTTTAGGCACTGAAGCTTTCTTT. The chain uses TRBV19 and TRBJ1-1; no clear D. V was shortened by 2 bases and J by 4 bases, with 11 bases between the two germline ends. Germline loops: CDR1 LNHDA, CDR2 SQIVND (reference sequence). This CDR3 is 14 amino acids long.